This TCR beta chain was recovered during a study of Graves' ophthalmopathy and Graves' hyperthyroidism. Study background: No treatment had been given when peripheral blood was collected at initial diagnosis.

The CDR3 loop spans 16 amino acids. CDR1 is MNHNS and CDR2 is SASEGT in the germline V gene. The trim removed 6 bases at V and 2 bases at J, leaving 10 bases unmatched. This clonotype was counted at least ten times. RNA transcripts were the template, and TCR beta CDR3 regions were amplified from them. HTBI primers served in a first-round RT-PCR, which a second-round multiplex PCR followed. TCRdb redid the calling of the multiplex PCR reads with MiXCR, one entry per CDR3 protein. The table lists a few hundred thousand distinct CDR3 sequences, roughly 17% of them singletons. V usage is TRBV6-1 and J usage is TRBJ2-7, with 10 bases aligning to TRBD2. The source of this sequence is an adult woman with stable Graves' hyperthyroidism. Sequenced: peripheral blood. CDR3 in DNA: TGTGCCAGCAGAACGATCCTAGCGGGAGAAACCTACGAGCAGTACTTC. This translates into CASRTILAGETYEQYF.